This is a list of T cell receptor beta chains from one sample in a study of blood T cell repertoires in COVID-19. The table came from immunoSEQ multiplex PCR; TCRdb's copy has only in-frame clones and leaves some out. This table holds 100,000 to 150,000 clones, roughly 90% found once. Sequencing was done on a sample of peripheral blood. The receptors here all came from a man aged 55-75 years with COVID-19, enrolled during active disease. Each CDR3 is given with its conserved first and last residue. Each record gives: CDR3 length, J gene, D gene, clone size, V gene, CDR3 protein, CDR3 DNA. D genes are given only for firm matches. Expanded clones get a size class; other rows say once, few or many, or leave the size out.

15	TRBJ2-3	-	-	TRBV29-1	CSVEDVERSTDTQYF	TGCAGCGTTGAAGATGTAGAGCGGAGCACAGATACGCAGTATTTT
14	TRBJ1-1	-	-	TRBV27	CASSSLTVNTEAFF	TGTGCCAGCAGTTCCCTGACAGTCAACACTGAAGCTTTCTTT
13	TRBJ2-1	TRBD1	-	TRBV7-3	CASSLNRGAGQFF	TGTGCCAGCAGCTTAAACAGGGGCGCAGGGCAGTTCTTC
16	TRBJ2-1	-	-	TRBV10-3	CAISDLGGVRVNEQFF	TGTGCCATCAGTGACTTGGGGGGAGTAAGAGTCAATGAGCAGTTCTTC
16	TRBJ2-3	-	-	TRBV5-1	CASSLIPGGPPDTQYF	TGCGCCAGCAGCCTTATCCCCGGGGGGCCGCCAGATACGCAGTATTTT
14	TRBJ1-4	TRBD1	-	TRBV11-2	CASSLGQGNEKLFF	TGTGCCAGCAGCTTGGGACAGGGGAATGAAAAACTGTTTTTT
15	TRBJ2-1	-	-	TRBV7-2	CASSQHRDFYNEQFF	TGTGCCAGCAGCCAACACCGGGATTTCTACAATGAGCAGTTCTTC
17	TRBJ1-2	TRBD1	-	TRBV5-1	CASSPEGPGTGDDGYTF	TGCGCCAGCAGCCCGGAGGGTCCCGGGACAGGAGATGATGGCTACACCTTC
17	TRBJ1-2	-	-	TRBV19	CASSIGGRRPGGYGYTF	TGTGCCAGTAGTATAGGCGGACGGCGCCCGGGGGGCTATGGCTACACCTTC
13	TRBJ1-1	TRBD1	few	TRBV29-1	CSVGDRPNTEAFF	TGCAGCGTTGGGGACAGGCCGAACACTGAAGCTTTCTTT
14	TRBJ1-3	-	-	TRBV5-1	CASSFETPGNTIYF	TGCGCCAGCAGCTTTGAGACTCCTGGAAACACCATATATTTT
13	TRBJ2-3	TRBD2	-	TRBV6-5	CASSPAGDATQYF	TGTGCCAGCAGTCCGGCGGGGGACGCCACGCAGTATTTT
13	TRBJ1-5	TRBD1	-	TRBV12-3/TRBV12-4	CASSVTAGGPQHF	TGTGCCAGCAGCGTTACCGCAGGGGGGCCCCAGCATTTT
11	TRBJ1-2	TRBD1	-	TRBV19	CASTGAYGYTF	TGTGCCTCGACAGGGGCCTATGGCTACACCTTC
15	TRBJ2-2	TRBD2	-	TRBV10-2	CASSEGLAGVGELFF	TGCGCCAGCAGTGAGGGACTAGCGGGAGTCGGGGAGCTGTTTTTT
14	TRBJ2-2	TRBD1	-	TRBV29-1	CSAEDRSDTGELFF	TGCAGCGCCGAGGACAGGTCCGACACCGGGGAGCTGTTTTTT
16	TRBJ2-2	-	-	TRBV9	CASSVDPRQNTGELFF	TGTGCCAGCAGCGTAGACCCCAGGCAGAACACCGGGGAGCTGTTTTTT
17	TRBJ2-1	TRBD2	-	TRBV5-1	CASKGTSGFSSYNEQFF	TGCGCCAGCAAAGGGACTAGCGGGTTCAGCTCCTACAATGAGCAGTTCTTC
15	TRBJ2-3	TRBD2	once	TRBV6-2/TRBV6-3	CASSYSSGRTDTQYF	TGTGCCAGCAGTTACTCTAGCGGGAGAACAGATACGCAGTATTTT
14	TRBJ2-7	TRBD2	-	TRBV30	CAWSDGAGGYEQYF	TGTGCCTGGAGTGACGGGGCGGGAGGTTACGAGCAGTACTTC
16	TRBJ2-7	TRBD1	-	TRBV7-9	CASSPRDRGGSYEQYF	TGTGCCAGCAGCCCCCGGGACAGGGGAGGTAGCTACGAGCAGTACTTC
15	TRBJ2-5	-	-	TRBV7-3	CASSLNAGRGETQYF	TGTGCCAGCAGCTTAAATGCGGGTCGGGGAGAGACCCAGTACTTC
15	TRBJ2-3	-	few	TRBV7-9	CASSLAPPGADTQYF	TGTGCCAGCAGCTTGGCACCCCCAGGGGCAGATACGCAGTATTTT
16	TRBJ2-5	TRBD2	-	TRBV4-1	CASSQGSSGRQETQYF	TGCGCCAGCAGCCAAGGGAGTAGCGGGAGACAAGAGACCCAGTACTTC
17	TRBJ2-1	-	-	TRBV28	CASSPLGSEHFGNEQFF	TGTGCCAGCTCCCCGTTAGGTAGCGAGCATTTTGGGAATGAGCAGTTCTTC
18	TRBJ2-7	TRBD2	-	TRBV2	CASSEALLPREVPYEQYF	TGTGCCAGCAGTGAAGCGCTACTCCCCCGGGAGGTTCCCTACGAGCAGTACTTC
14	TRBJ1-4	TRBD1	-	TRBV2	CATFRDREREKLFF	TGTGCCACGTTCCGGGACAGGGAGAGGGAAAAACTGTTTTTT
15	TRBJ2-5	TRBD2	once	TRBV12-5	CASGSGLAGVETQYF	TGTGCTAGTGGCTCGGGACTAGCGGGAGTAGAGACCCAGTACTTC
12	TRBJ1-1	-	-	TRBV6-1	CASSDRNTEAFF	TGTGCCAGCAGTGATCGGAACACTGAAGCTTTCTTT
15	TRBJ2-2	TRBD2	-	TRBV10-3	CAISEFETSLRELFF	TGTGCCATCAGTGAGTTCGAGACTAGCTTGCGGGAGCTGTTTTTT
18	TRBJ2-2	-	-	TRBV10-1	CASSPVGAGLSSTGELFF	TGCGCCAGCAGTCCTGTGGGAGCGGGCCTTTCCTCAACCGGGGAGCTGTTTTTT
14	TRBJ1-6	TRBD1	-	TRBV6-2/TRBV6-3	CASSYSGGGSPLHF	TGTGCCAGCAGTTACTCAGGGGGCGGATCACCCCTCCACTTT
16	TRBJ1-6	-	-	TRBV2	CASSLLAGLFDSPLHF	TGTGCCAGCAGCCTCCTAGCGGGTCTGTTCGATTCACCCCTCCACTTT